This TCR beta chain was documented in a study of blood T cell repertoires in COVID-19. Study at large: Some COVID-19 samples were acute and others convalescent; all came from the United States, Italy and Spain.

The CDR3 loop spans 15 amino acids. Trimming cost V 5 bases and J 10 bases, with 18 bases left between them. The germline V gene encodes CDR1 SGHTA and CDR2 FQGTGA. Assay used: immunoSEQ multiplex PCR; TCRdb lists only in-frame clones, some missing. There are some 260,000 clones in the sample; more than 65% occur only once, and about 3% lies in the top ten. The chain joins TRBV7-3 to TRBJ1-6; D is possibly TRBD1 (6 bases). The sequencing input was peripheral blood. This clonotype was obtained from a young woman with acute or convalescent COVID-19. In DNA form, the CDR3 reads TGTGCCAGCAGCCAACGGGAACAGGGTCGGTCACCCCTCCACTTT. It specifies CASSQREQGRSPLHF. The variable domain in full, with the rest retrieved from reference TRBV7-3 and TRBJ1-6, is GAGVSQTPSNKVTEKGKYVELRCDPISGHTALYWYRQSLGQGPEFLIYFQGTGAADDSGLPNDRFFAVRPEGSVSTLKIQRTERGDSAVYLCASSQREQGRSPLHFGNGTRLTVT.